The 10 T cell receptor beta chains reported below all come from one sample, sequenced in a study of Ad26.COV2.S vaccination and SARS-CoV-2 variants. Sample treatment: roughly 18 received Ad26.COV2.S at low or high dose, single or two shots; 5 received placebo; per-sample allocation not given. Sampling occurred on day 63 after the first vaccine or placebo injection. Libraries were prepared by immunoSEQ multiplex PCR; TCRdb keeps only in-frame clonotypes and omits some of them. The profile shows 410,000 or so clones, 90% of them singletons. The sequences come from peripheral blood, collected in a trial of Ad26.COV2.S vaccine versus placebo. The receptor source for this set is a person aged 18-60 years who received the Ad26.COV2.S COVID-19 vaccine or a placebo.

CDR3 amino acids: CASSLTGGMTGELFF. The CDR3 DNA follows: TGTGCCAGCAGCTTAACGGGGGGAATGACCGGGGAGCTGTTTTTT. The chain links TRBV5-5 to TRBJ2-2; 7 nucleotides agree with TRBD2. V lost 2 bases and J lost 5; bases outside the gene matches: 6. The germline V gene has CDR1 SGHKS and CDR2 YYEKEE (reference sequence). This CDR3 contains 15 residues.

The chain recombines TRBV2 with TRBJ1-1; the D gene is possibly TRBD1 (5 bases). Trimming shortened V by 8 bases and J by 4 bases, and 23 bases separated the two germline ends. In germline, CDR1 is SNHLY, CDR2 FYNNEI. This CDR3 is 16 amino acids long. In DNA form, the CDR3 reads TGTGCCAGCTTCGAGGTCGGGGGGGGTCGAGGCACTGAAGCTTTCTTT. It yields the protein CASFEVGGGRGTEAFF.

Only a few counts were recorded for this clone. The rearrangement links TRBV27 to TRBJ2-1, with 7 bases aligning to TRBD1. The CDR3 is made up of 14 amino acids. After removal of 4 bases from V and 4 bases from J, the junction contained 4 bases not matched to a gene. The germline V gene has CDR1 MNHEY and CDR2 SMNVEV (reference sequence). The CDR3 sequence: CASSSPGQYNEQFF. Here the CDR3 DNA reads TGTGCCAGCAGTTCTCCGGGACAGTACAATGAGCAGTTCTTC.

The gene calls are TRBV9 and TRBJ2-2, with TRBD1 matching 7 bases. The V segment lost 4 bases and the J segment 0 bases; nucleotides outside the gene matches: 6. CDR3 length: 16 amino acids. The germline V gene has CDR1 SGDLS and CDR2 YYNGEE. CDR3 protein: CASSPPGTANTGELFF. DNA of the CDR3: TGTGCCAGCAGCCCACCCGGGACAGCGAACACCGGGGAGCTGTTTTTT.

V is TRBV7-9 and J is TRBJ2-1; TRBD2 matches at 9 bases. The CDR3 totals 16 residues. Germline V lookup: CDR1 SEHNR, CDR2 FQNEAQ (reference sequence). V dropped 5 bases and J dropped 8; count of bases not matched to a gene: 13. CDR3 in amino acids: CASSREAGGPRDEQFF. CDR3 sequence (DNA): TGTGCCAGCAGCCGGGAGGCGGGAGGGCCGAGGGATGAGCAGTTCTTC. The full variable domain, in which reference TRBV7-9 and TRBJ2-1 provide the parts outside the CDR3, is DTGVSQNPRHKITKRGQNVTFRCDPISEHNRLYWYRQTLGQGPEFLTYFQNEAQLEKSRLLSDRFSAERPKGSFSTLEIQRTEQGDSAMYLCASSREAGGPRDEQFFGPGTRLTVL.

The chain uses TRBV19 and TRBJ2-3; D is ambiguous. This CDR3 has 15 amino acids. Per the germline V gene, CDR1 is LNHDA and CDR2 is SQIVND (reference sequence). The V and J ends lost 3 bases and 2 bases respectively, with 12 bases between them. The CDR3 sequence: CASSIRSADTDTQYF. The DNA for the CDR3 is TGTGCCAGTAGTATCCGCAGCGCAGACACAGATACGCAGTATTTT.

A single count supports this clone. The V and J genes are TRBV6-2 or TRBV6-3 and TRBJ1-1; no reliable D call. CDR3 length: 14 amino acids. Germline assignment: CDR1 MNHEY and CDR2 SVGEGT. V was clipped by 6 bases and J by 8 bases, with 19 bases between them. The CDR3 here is CASSPGQFPHEAFF. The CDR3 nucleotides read TGTGCCAGCAGCCCCGGGCAGTTCCCCCACGAAGCTTTCTTT.

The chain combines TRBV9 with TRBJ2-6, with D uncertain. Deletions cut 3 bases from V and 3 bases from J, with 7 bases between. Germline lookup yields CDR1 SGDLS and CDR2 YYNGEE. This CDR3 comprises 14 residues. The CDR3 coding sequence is TGTGCCAGCAGCGCAGAATATGGGGCCAACGTCCTGACTTTC. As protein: CASSAEYGANVLTF.

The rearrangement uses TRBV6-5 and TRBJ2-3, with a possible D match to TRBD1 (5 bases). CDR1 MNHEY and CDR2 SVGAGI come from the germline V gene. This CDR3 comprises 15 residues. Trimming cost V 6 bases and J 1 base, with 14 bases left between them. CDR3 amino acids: CASRVGQGRTDTQYF. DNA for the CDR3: TGTGCCAGCAGGGTTGGGCAGGGTCGCACAGATACGCAGTATTTT.

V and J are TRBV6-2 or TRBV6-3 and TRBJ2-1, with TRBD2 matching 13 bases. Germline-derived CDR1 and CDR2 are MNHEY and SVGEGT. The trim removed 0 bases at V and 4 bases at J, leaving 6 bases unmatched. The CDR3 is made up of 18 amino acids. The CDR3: CASSYSGLAGVVYNEQFF. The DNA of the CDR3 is TGTGCCAGCAGTTACTCTGGACTAGCGGGAGTGGTATACAATGAGCAGTTCTTC.